The 7 T cell receptor beta chains listed next were all sequenced from one sample in a study of shared clonotypes between healthy human individuals. Repertoires were generated with immunoSEQ multiplex PCR, while TCRdb's copy carries only in-frame clones and drops some. The sample has about 960,000 clones; around 80% are singletons. Sequenced sample: memory CD4+ T cells sorted from blood. Subset reported: CD45RA-negative fraction. The receptors shown here come from a young man in good health.

This chain joins TRBV7-9 and TRBJ1-4, with TRBD1 matching over 7 bases. The germline gives CDR1 SEHNR, CDR2 FQNEAQ (reference sequence). The length of the CDR3 is 16 residues. V shed 4 bases, J shed 4 bases, and the junction held 9 bases outside the gene matches. Here the CDR3 reads CASSSFSGGSNEKLFF. For the CDR3, the DNA is TGTGCCAGCAGCTCATTTTCAGGGGGAAGTAATGAAAAACTGTTTTTT.

The chain combines TRBV5-6 with TRBJ1-6, with unresolved D. V was trimmed by 6 bases and J by 1 base, leaving 11 bases between them. CDR1 and CDR2 (germline): SGHDT, YYEEEE. CDR3 length equals 15 residues. CDR3 residues: CASTEDRSYNSPLHF. DNA of the CDR3: TGTGCCAGCACTGAGGACCGATCCTATAATTCACCCCTCCACTTT. Variable domain in full (rest from reference TRBV5-6 and TRBJ1-6): DAGVTQSPTHLIKTRGQQVTLRCSPKSGHDTVSWYQQALGQGPQFIFQYYEEEERQRGNFPDRFSGHQFPNYSSELNVNALLLGDSALYLCASTEDRSYNSPLHFGNGTRLTVT.

The CDR3 reads CASSSRTLMNTEAFF. The CDR3 region has the DNA TGTGCCAGCAGTTCTCGGACACTTATGAACACTGAAGCTTTCTTT. This chain connects TRBV6-6 to TRBJ1-1, with a weak D call TRBD1 (5 bases). The CDR3 runs 15 residues. V was pared by 4 bases and J by 0 bases, with 12 bases between. CDR1 is MNHNY, CDR2 SVGAGI, per germline (reference sequence).

There are a few counts of this clone. The chain carries TRBV7-2 and TRBJ1-1; tentatively, D is TRBD1 (5 bases). This CDR3 spans 14 amino acids. The V end was cut by 4 bases, the J end by 5 bases, with 14 bases between. Germline CDR1 is SGHTA and CDR2 is FQGNSA. CDR3 DNA sequence: TGTGCCAGCAGCTACAGACATTGGGGGACTGAAGCTTTCTTT. This sequence encodes CASSYRHWGTEAFF.

V is TRBV29-1 and J is TRBJ2-1; 9 bases line up with TRBD2. Germline V gives CDR1 SQVTM, CDR2 ANQGSEA. With 6 bases clipped from V and 4 bases from J, the junction kept 7 bases outside the gene matches. This CDR3 region has 14 residues. CDR3 nucleotide sequence: TGCAGCGTGGAGCGGGGGGCCGTTTACAATGAGCAGTTCTTC. This sequence encodes CSVERGAVYNEQFF.

The genes are TRBV6-1 and TRBJ1-4; no reliable D call. V dropped 1 base and J dropped 9 bases, with 9 bases sitting between them. Germline CDR1 reads MNHNS; CDR2 reads SASEGT. The CDR3 runs 13 residues. The CDR3 DNA follows: TGTGCCAGCAGTGAAGGCTTGATTAAAAAACTGTTTTTT. Protein sequence: CASSEGLIKKLFF.

V usage is TRBV4-3 and J usage is TRBJ1-2; 9 bases fit TRBD1. Looked up from germline, CDR1 is LGHNA and CDR2 is YSLEER. Trimming removed 0 bases from V and 8 bases from J; junction bases left unmatched: 7. This CDR3 has 15 residues. In nucleotides, the CDR3 is TGCGCCAGCAGCCAAGATGGGGACAGGGTAGGGGGCTACACCTTC. This translates into CASSQDGDRVGGYTF.